The 7 T cell receptor beta chains listed next were all sequenced from one sample in a study of cytomegalovirus exposure and HLA in healthy donors. The PCR employed 60 Vbeta primers together with 13 Jbeta primers. Profiling relied on immunoSEQ multiplex PCR, and the TCRdb table lists in-frame clones only, not all of them. This repertoire shows under 150,000 clones, around 80% found once; its top ten account for roughly 3.6%. The sequencing input was PBMCs. These receptors originate from a man under 40 in good health and CMV-seronegative.

The genes are TRBV4-1 and TRBJ2-7; D may be TRBD2 (6 bases). V gave up 1 base and J gave up 5 bases, with 15 bases separating them. The CDR3 is 15 residues long. Germline V CDR1 and CDR2: MGHRA, YSYEKL. This CDR3 reads CASSQGRRGWNEQYF. The DNA for the CDR3 is TGCGCCAGCAGCCAAGGCCGACGGGGGTGGAACGAGCAGTACTTC.

A word on this clone: This same CDR3 is encoded by further DNA sequences in the sample. V and J are TRBV18 and TRBJ1-1; TRBD1 matches 9 bases. Germline loops: CDR1 KGHSH, CDR2 LQKENI. The CDR3 consists of 16 residues. Unmatched junction bases numbered 5, after V lost 3 bases and J lost 0 bases. In DNA, the CDR3 is TGTGCCAGCTCACCGACGGACAGGGGAATGAACACTGAAGCTTTCTTT. This encodes CASSPTDRGMNTEAFF. Complete variable domain (other parts from reference TRBV18 and TRBJ1-1): NAGVMQNPRHLVRRRGQEARLRCSPMKGHSHVYWYRQLPEEGLKFMVYLQKENIIDESGMPKERFSAEFPKEGPSILRIQQVVRGDSAAYFCASSPTDRGMNTEAFFGQGTRLTVV.

About this clone itself: Germline is not matched at one junction end, which may reflect a read error. The genes are TRBV4-1 and TRBJ1-4; unclear D gene. The CDR3 covers 15 residues. Germline-derived CDR1 and CDR2 are MGHRA and YSYEKL. The DNA for the CDR3 is TGCGCCAGCAGCAAAGACGGAGGCGGGAATGAAAAACTGTTTTTT. This sequence encodes CASSKDGGGNEKLFF.

V gene TRBV5-1 combines with J gene TRBJ1-3, with 9 bases lining up with TRBD1. V trimming: 4 bases; J trimming: 4 bases; junction bases outside the gene matches: 6. In germline, CDR1 is SGHRS, CDR2 YFSETQ. This CDR3 has 15 amino acids. DNA of the CDR3: TGCGCCAGCAGCATGGGACAGGGCGGGGGAAACACCATATATTTT. It translates to CASSMGQGGGNTIYF.

V and J are TRBV28 and TRBJ2-1; 12 bases are a match to TRBD2. Germline values: CDR1 MDHEN, CDR2 SYDVKM. The CDR3 has 15 residues. Trimming at V came to 3 bases and at J to 16 bases, leaving 13 bases not matched to a gene. As DNA, the CDR3 is TGTGCCAGCAGTTTGGGGGGACTAGCGGGCCCATTAGAATTCTTC. Translation: CASSLGGLAGPLEFF.

The rearrangement uses TRBV7-2 and TRBJ2-3; D may be TRBD2 (7 bases). Germline CDR1 reads SGHTA; CDR2 reads FQGNSA. V was clipped by 5 bases and J by 0 bases, with 15 bases between them. CDR3 length: 16 amino acids. CDR3 region: CASSRNGRGSTDTQYF. The DNA of the CDR3 is TGTGCCAGCAGCCGAAATGGGAGGGGGAGCACAGATACGCAGTATTTT.

The V call is TRBV7-9, the J call TRBJ2-7; D possibly corresponds to TRBD2 (6 bases). Germline CDR1 SEHNR, CDR2 FQNEAQ (reference sequence). Trimming took off 4 bases at V and 1 base at J, with 14 bases between the two ends. The CDR3 covers 15 residues. In DNA, the CDR3 is TGTGCCAGCAGCTCCGGGAGCCCTAATTCCTACGAGCAGTACTTC. It yields the protein CASSSGSPNSYEQYF.